A single sample gave rise to the 10 T cell receptor beta chains below, sequenced in a study of identical twins. TCRdb analysed the 5' RACE reads with MiXCR anew, one entry per CDR3 protein. The sample contains 350,000 or so distinct CDR3 sequences, about 10% of which appear only once. Sequencing was performed on naive T cells sorted from blood. The origin of the receptors is a woman in her 50s in good health.

In this sample, this clonotype turned up many times. V and J are TRBV20-1 and TRBJ2-1; a weak D match, TRBD1 (5 bases). Trimming removed 0 bases at V and 2 bases at J, with 11 bases between. The CDR3 extends over 15 amino acids. Germline CDR1 DFQATT, CDR2 SNEGSKA (reference sequence). The chain's CDR3 is CSARDPYRTYNEQFF. The CDR3 region has the DNA TGCAGTGCTAGAGACCCATACAGGACCTACAATGAGCAGTTCTTC.

The table lists this clonotype with many counts. The chain links TRBV15 to TRBJ1-1, with unresolved D. The germline gives CDR1 LNHNV, CDR2 YYDKDF (reference sequence). V was clipped by 0 bases and J by 11 bases, with 16 bases between them. The CDR3 is 14 amino acids. The CDR3 is CATSRDQRNGEAFF. In DNA form, the CDR3 reads TGTGCCACCAGCAGAGATCAGCGGAACGGCGAGGCTTTCTTT.

CDR3 region: CAYQRGVYNEQFF. CDR3 nucleotide sequence: TGTGCCTATCAGCGGGGAGTCTACAATGAGCAGTTCTTC. This chain joins TRBV2 and TRBJ2-1; TRBD2 matches 7 bases. CDR1 SNHLY and CDR2 FYNNEI come from the germline V gene. This CDR3 is built from 13 residues. The junction had 7 bases not matched to a gene; V was cut back by 11 bases and J by 3 bases. Looking up the rest from reference TRBV2 and TRBJ2-1 gives the full variable domain: EPEVTQTPSHQVTQMGQEVILRCVPISNHLYFYWYRQILGQKVEFLVSFYNNEISEKSEIFDDQFSVERPDGSNFTLKIRSTKLEDSAMYFCAYQRGVYNEQFFGPGTRLTVL.

This clonotype was seen a handful of times. J is TRBJ2-2 and V is TRBV5-6; D might be TRBD1 (6 bases). CDR1 SGHDT and CDR2 YYEEEE come from the germline V gene. This CDR3 has 15 amino acids. The germline V and J ends were trimmed by 5 bases and 1 base, with 12 bases remaining between them. The CDR3 sequence: CASSSGQMNTGELFF. CDR3 nucleotides: TGTGCCAGCAGTTCCGGACAGATGAACACCGGGGAGCTGTTTTTT. The entire variable domain, with the rest obtained from reference TRBV5-6 and TRBJ2-2, is as follows: DAGVTQSPTHLIKTRGQQVTLRCSPKSGHDTVSWYQQALGQGPQFIFQYYEEEERQRGNFPDRFSGHQFPNYSSELNVNALLLGDSALYLCASSSGQMNTGELFFGEGSRLTVL.

This clonotype was detected ten times or more. V usage is TRBV11-2 and J usage is TRBJ2-1; the D is unclear. The germline CDR1 and CDR2 sequences are SGHAT and FQNNGV. CDR3 size: 16 residues. Trimming left V 1 base short and J 7 bases short, with 17 bases between. CDR3 in DNA: TGTGCCAGCAGCTTAGTCCGGAGTTCCTCCTTTAATGAGCAGTTCTTC. It specifies CASSLVRSSSFNEQFF.

The chain is built from TRBV5-6 and TRBJ2-2; 10 positions agree with TRBD2. Germline trimming cut 3 bases from V and 2 bases from J; bases unmatched to any gene: 7. The CDR3 spans 17 residues. CDR1 is SGHDT, CDR2 YYEEEE, per germline. CDR3 sequence: CASSSLGLAENTGELFF. The CDR3 DNA sequence: TGTGCCAGCAGCTCGCTTGGACTAGCGGAAAACACCGGGGAGCTGTTTTTT.

Ten or more counts support this clonotype. The chain recombines TRBV5-1 with TRBJ2-7; weak D call: TRBD2 (6 bases). The CDR3 is 14 amino acids. Germline values: CDR1 SGHRS, CDR2 YFSETQ. Trimming stripped 0 bases from V and 0 bases from J, with 7 bases between. CDR3 sequence: CASSLAGSSYEQYV. In DNA form, the CDR3 reads TGCGCCAGCAGCTTGGCCGGGAGCTCCTACGAGCAGTACGTC.

This clonotype was detected only a few times. The gene calls are TRBV20-1 and TRBJ2-6; D not certain. The ends were cut back, 4 bases at V and 0 bases at J, with 16 bases in the middle. The CDR3 sequence is 17 residues long. Germline-derived CDR1 and CDR2 are DFQATT and SNEGSKA (reference sequence). CDR3 sequence (DNA): TGCAGTGCTACCCCCGGGCTAGGACGCTCTGGGGCCAACGTCCTGACTTTC. It encodes CSATPGLGRSGANVLTF.

The table lists this clonotype with many counts. The V and J genes are TRBV5-4 and TRBJ2-3; TRBD2 matches at 8 bases. Unmatched junction bases numbered 4, after V lost 7 bases and J lost 0 bases. The CDR3 is 14 amino acids. Germline-derived CDR1 and CDR2 are SGHNT and YYREEE (reference sequence). The CDR3 DNA follows: TGTGCCAGCTATCCTAGCGGGAGCACAGATACGCAGTATTTT. Protein product: CASYPSGSTDTQYF.

Here the CDR3 reads CASSYQGAQETQYF. CDR3 nucleotides: TGTGCCAGCAGTTACCAGGGAGCTCAAGAGACCCAGTACTTC. J is TRBJ2-5 and V is TRBV27; perhaps D is TRBD1 or TRBD2 (5 bases each). Deletions cut 4 bases from V and 2 bases from J, with 11 bases between. In germline, CDR1 is MNHEY, CDR2 SMNVEV (reference sequence). The length of the CDR3 is 14 residues.